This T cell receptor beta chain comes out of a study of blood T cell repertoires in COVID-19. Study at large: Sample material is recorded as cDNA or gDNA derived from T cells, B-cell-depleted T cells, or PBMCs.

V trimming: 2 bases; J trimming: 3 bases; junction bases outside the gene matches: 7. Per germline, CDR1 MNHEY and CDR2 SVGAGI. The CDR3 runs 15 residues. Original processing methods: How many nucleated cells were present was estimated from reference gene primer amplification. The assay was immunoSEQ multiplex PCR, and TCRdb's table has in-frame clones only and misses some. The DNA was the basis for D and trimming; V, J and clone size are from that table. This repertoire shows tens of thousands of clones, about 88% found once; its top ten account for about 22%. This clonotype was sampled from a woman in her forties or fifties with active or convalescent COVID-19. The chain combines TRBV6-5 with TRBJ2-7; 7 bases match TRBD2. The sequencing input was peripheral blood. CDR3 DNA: TGTGCCAGCAGTTACGGGGGGGAAGGCTTCTACGAGCAGTACTTC. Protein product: CASSYGGEGFYEQYF.